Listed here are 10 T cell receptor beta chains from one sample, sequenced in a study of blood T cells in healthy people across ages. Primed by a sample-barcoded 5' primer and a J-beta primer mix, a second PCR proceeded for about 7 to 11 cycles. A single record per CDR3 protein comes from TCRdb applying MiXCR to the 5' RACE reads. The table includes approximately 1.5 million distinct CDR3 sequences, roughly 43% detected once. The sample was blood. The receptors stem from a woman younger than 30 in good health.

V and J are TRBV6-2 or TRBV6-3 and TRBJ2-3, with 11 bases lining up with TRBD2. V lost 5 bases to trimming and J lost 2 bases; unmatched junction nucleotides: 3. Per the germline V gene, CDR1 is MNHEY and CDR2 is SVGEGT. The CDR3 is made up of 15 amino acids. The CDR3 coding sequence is TGTGCCAGCAGTGAGACTAGCGGGATCACAGATACGCAGTATTTT. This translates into CASSETSGITDTQYF.

The CDR3 DNA follows: TGTGCCAGCAGTCAGAGACTCGGTGAAGCTTTCTTT. Its protein is CASSQRLGEAFF. This rearrangement joins TRBV12-3 or TRBV12-4 to TRBJ1-1; D ambiguous. Trimming left V 5 bases short and J 7 bases short, with 11 bases between. This CDR3 comprises 12 residues.

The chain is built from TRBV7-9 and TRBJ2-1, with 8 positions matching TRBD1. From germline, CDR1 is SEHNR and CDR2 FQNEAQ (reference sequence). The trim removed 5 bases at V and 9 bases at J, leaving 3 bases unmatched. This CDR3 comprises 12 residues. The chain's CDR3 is CASSRTGTEQFF. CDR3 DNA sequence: TGTGCCAGCAGCCGGACAGGGACTGAGCAGTTCTTC.

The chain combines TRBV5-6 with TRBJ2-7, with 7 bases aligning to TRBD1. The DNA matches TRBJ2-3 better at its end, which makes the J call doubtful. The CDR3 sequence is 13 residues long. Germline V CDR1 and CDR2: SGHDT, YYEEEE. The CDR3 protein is CASSRQGRGTQYF. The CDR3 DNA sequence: TGTGCCAGCAGCAGACAGGGTCGGGGTACGCAGTATTTT.

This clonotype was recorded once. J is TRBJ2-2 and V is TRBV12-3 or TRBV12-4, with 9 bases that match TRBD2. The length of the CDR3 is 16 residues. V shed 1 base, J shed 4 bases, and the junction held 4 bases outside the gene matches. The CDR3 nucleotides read TGTGCCAGCAGTTTAGATCTAGCGGGAAGCACCGGGGAGCTGTTTTTT. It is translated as CASSLDLAGSTGELFF.

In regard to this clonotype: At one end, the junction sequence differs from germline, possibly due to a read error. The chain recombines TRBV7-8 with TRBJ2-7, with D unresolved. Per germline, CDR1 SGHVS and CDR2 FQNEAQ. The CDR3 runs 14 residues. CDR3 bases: TGTGTCAGCAGCTTTCGGCGGAATTCCTACGAGCAGTACTTC. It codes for CVSSFRRNSYEQYF. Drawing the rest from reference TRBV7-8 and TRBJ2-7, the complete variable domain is GAGVSQSPRYKVAKRGQDVALRCDPISGHVSLFWYQQALGQGPEFLTYFQNEAQLDKSGLPSDRFFAERPEGSVSTLKIQRTQQEDSAVYLCVSSFRRNSYEQYFGPGTRLTVT.

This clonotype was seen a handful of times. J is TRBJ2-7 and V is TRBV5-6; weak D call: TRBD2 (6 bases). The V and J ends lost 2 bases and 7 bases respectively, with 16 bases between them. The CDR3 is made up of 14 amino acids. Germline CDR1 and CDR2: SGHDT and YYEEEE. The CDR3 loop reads CASSFGSLGYEQYF. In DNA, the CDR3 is TGTGCCAGCAGCTTCGGGAGTCTGGGCTATGAGCAGTACTTC.

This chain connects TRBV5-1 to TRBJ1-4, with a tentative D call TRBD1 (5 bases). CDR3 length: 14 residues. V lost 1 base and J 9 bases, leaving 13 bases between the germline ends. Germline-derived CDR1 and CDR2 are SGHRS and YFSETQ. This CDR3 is CASSLRAGYKKLFF. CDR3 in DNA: TGCGCCAGCAGCTTGAGGGCAGGGTATAAAAAACTGTTTTTT.

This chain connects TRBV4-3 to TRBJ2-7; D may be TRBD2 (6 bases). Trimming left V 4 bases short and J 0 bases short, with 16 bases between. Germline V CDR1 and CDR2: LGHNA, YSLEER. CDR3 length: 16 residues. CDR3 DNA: TGCGCCAGCAGCCGAGATACGGCGACTAGCTCCTACGAGCAGTACTTC. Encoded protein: CASSRDTATSSYEQYF.

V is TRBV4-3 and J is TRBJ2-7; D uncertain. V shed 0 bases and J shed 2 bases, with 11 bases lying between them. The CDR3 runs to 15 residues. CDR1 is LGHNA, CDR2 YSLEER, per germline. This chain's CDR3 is CASSQDRRYPYEQYF. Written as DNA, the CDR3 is TGCGCCAGCAGCCAAGACCGACGGTACCCCTACGAGCAGTACTTC.